The clone carrying this T cell receptor (beta chain) was counted only a few times. What it binds is not known. The CDR3 totals 15 residues. The V gene end was trimmed by 9 bases and the J gene end by 5 bases; junction bases not matched to a gene: 11. Germline loops: CDR1 SNHLY, CDR2 FYNNEI. Normal lung sampling was at least 3 cm from the tumour, as distant as possible. DNA was extracted from unsorted cell suspensions stored frozen. These data originate in a study of immune cell composition in non-small cell lung cancer. The wider study: Histologic subtype was mainly adenocarcinoma or squamous cell carcinoma.

Study-wide results and caveats: Squamous carcinomas (about 75%) more often had tumour-associated clones >0.5% than adenocarcinomas (roughly 35%).

This table comes from immunoSEQ multiplex PCR, and its TCRdb copy is limited to in-frame clones, with some not included. Among under 4,000 clones listed, 60% to 85% were seen once. This chain links TRBV2 with TRBJ2-7; 12 nucleotides match TRBD2. The sequenced sample was non-adjacent lung tissue. The sequence came from a human donor with non-small cell lung cancer. CDR3 DNA: TGTGCCAGGCGGACTAGCGGGAAGGGTGTCGACGAGCAGTACTTC. Translating gives CARRTSGKGVDEQYF.